This entry features one T cell receptor (beta chain) sequence. The data derive from a study of shared clonotypes between healthy human individuals. Using immunoSEQ multiplex PCR, the repertoire was profiled, and TCRdb retains in-frame clones only, with some absent. The sample has millions of clones, more than 80% seen once; the top ten hold over 0.12%. V was clipped by 2 bases and J by 0 bases, with 11 bases between them. Germline V lookup: CDR1 GTSNPN, CDR2 SVGIG (reference sequence). This CDR3 comprises 15 residues. The V and J genes are TRBV30 and TRBJ2-1, with D tentatively TRBD2 (7 bases). The sequenced sample was naive CD4+ T cells sorted from blood. Specified subset: CD45RA+ positively selected. The receptor comes from a man aged 18 to 30 in good health. CDR3 in amino acids: CAWSRGGSSYNEQFF. The CDR3 nucleotides are TGTGCCTGGAGTAGGGGGGGGAGCTCCTACAATGAGCAGTTCTTC. The full variable domain, its missing parts supplied by reference TRBV30 and TRBJ2-1, is SQTIHQWPATLVQPVGSPLSLECTVEGTSNPNLYWYRQAAGRGLQLLFYSVGIGQISSEVPQNLSASRPQDRQFILSSKKLLLSDSGFYLCAWSRGGSSYNEQFFGPGTRLTVL.